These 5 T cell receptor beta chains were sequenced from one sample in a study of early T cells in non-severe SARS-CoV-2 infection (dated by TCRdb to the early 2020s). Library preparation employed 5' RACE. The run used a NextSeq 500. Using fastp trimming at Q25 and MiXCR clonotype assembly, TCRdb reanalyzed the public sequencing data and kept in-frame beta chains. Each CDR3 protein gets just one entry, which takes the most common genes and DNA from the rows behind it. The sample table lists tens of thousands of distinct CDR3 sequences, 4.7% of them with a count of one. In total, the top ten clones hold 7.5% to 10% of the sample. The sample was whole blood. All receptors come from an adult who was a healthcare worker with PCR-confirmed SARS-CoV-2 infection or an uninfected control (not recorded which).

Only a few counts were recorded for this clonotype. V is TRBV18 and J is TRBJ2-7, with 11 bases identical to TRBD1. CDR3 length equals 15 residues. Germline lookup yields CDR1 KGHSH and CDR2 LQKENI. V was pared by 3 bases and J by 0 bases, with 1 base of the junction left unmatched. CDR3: CASSPGTGGSYEQYF. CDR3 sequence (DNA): TGTGCCAGCTCACCGGGGACAGGGGGCTCCTACGAGCAGTACTTC.

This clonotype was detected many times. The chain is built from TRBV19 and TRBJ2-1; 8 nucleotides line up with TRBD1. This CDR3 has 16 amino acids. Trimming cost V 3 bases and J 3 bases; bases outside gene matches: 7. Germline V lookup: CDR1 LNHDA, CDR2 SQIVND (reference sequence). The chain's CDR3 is CASSIADRGLYNEQFF. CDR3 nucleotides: TGTGCCAGTAGTATTGCCGACAGGGGCCTCTACAATGAGCAGTTCTTC.

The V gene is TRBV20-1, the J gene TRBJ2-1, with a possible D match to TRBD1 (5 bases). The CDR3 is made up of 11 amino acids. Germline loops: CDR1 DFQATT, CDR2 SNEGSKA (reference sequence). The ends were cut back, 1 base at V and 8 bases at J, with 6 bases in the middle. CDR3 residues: CSARGGDEQFF. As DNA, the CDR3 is TGCAGTGCTAGAGGGGGCGATGAGCAGTTCTTC.

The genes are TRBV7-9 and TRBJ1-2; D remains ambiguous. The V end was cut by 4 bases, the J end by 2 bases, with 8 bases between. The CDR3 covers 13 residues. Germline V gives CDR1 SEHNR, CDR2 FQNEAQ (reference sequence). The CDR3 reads CASSSTDNYGYTF. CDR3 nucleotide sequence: TGTGCCAGCAGCTCTACGGACAACTATGGCTACACCTTC.

The CDR3 sequence is CASSLATSSGSYNEQFF. The CDR3 DNA is TGTGCCAGCAGCTTAGCCACATCTAGCGGCTCCTACAATGAGCAGTTCTTC. The chain is built from TRBV7-2 and TRBJ2-1, with 7 bases matching TRBD2. The CDR3 has 17 amino acids. V lost 0 bases to trimming and J lost 0 bases; unmatched junction nucleotides: 5. The germline gives CDR1 SGHTA, CDR2 FQGNSA.